The subject of this entry is one T cell receptor (beta chain). Its antigen is as yet unknown. Germline V lookup: CDR1 SEHNR, CDR2 FQNEAQ (reference sequence). The CDR3 is made up of 19 amino acids. The V and J ends lost 5 bases and 4 bases respectively, with 29 bases between them. This sample stems from a study of shared clonotypes between healthy human individuals. Study context: Donor ages ranged 18 to 49 years: a couple of women, a few men.

The study, taken as a whole, reports: It was expected that sequencing depth would affect clonotype sharing among donors.

At deep level, the assay was performed. The protocol was immunoSEQ multiplex PCR, while the TCRdb copy is restricted to in-frame clones and leaves out a portion. The sample carries fewer than 600,000 clones, approximately 80% recorded once. The TCR sequence derives from a middle-aged woman in good health. Some clones in this sample may be carry-over from other donors' samples. Sequencing input: PBMCs. The gene calls are TRBV7-9 and TRBJ2-5; TRBD1 might be the D (6 bases). The CDR3 region has the DNA TGTGCCAGCAGCCTCATTATGGGGGCGAGACAAAATTTTAGAGAGACCCAGTACTTC. Translation gives CASSLIMGARQNFRETQYF.